The 18 T cell receptor beta chains below were found in one sample sequenced in a study of glioma-infiltrating T cells. Amplification of TCR alpha and beta CDR3 regions from RNA used iRepertoire nested multiplex PCR. TCRdb re-analysed the multiplex PCR reads in MiXCR, keeping a single row per CDR3 protein. This repertoire shows 300,000 to 450,000 distinct CDR3 sequences, more than 35% found once; its top ten account for 12%. Material: glioma tissue, nonneoplastic brain tissue, or PBMCs (not recorded which). These receptor sequences come from a human donor with low-grade glioma or glioblastoma, undergoing nonglioma brain surgery, or in good health (not recorded which).

This clonotype showed up many times. V gene TRBV28 combines with J gene TRBJ1-1; the D is unclear. There are 12 residues in the CDR3. Looked up from germline, CDR1 is MDHEN and CDR2 is SYDVKM. The V and J ends lost 11 bases and 2 bases respectively, with 12 bases between them. The CDR3 coding sequence is TGTGCCGCCGTACAGTTTAACACTGAAGCTTTCTTT. Residues: CAAVQFNTEAFF.

This clonotype has a count of ten or more. The chain carries TRBV27 and TRBJ2-1; tentative D call: TRBD1 (5 bases). The CDR3 has 13 amino acids. In germline, CDR1 is MNHEY, CDR2 SMNVEV (reference sequence). V was cut by 6 bases and J by 4 bases, with 10 bases left in between. The CDR3 DNA reads as TGTGCCAGCAGCCGACGACAGTACAATGAGCAGTTCTTC. Translating gives CASSRRQYNEQFF.

This rearrangement joins TRBV6-2 or TRBV6-3 to TRBJ1-6, with D perhaps matching TRBD1 (5 bases). From germline, CDR1 is MNHEY and CDR2 SVGEGT. The CDR3 spans 14 residues. Trimming removed 2 bases from V and 9 bases from J, with 11 bases in between. The CDR3 reads CASSYGAGSSPLHF. The CDR3 DNA reads TGTGCCAGCAGTTACGGGGCAGGGAGTTCACCCCTCCACTTT.

V is TRBV4-2 and J is TRBJ2-5; the D is unclear. Germline loops: CDR1 LGHNA, CDR2 YNFKEQ. The V gene lost 4 bases and the J gene lost 5 bases, with 8 bases spanning the gap. This CDR3 contains 12 residues. The CDR3 nucleotides are TGTGCCAGCAGCCCCCTGGGTGAGACCCAGTACTTC. Protein product: CASSPLGETQYF.

Worth noting for this clonotype: A much larger clonotype is one base distant, so this may be a read error. The V and J genes are TRBV6-5 and TRBJ1-1; no definite D call. The CDR3 has 13 amino acids. Germline CDR1 and CDR2: MNHEY and SVGAGI. The CDR3, as DNA: TGTGCCAGCACTTCATGGGGAAGGCCTGAAGTTTTCTTT. Translating it yields CASTSWGRPEVFF.

The chain recombines TRBV2 with TRBJ1-1; perhaps TRBD1 as D (6 bases). The germline V gene has CDR1 SNHLY and CDR2 FYNNEI. The CDR3 runs to 14 residues. V was shortened by 6 bases and J by 10 bases, with 21 bases between the two germline ends. The chain's CDR3 is CASSPPSQVGGAFF. The CDR3 DNA is TGTGCCAGCAGCCCGCCAAGCCAAGTAGGGGGAGCTTTCTTT. Filled out from reference TRBV2 and TRBJ1-1, the complete variable domain reads EPEVTQTPSHQVTQMGQEVILRCVPISNHLYFYWYRQILGQKVEFLVSFYNNEISEKSEIFDDQFSVERPDGSNFTLKIRSTKLEDSAMYFCASSPPSQVGGAFFGQGTRLTVV.

The chain links TRBV29-1 to TRBJ2-3; no reliable D call. Germline-derived CDR1 and CDR2 are SQVTM and ANQGSEA. The V and J ends lost 7 bases and 6 bases respectively, with 14 bases between them. The CDR3 consists of 12 residues. This CDR3 is CSATPTSDTQYF. CDR3 nucleotide sequence: TGCAGCGCCACTCCTACAAGTGATACGCAGTATTTT.

The J gene is TRBJ1-1, the V gene TRBV18; D perhaps matches TRBD1 (5 bases). The CDR3 consists of 14 residues. Trimming removed 4 bases from V and 0 bases from J, with 9 bases in between. Germline V gene data show CDR1 as KGHSH and CDR2 as LQKENI. The CDR3 spells CASSRRDVNTEAFF. DNA of the CDR3: TGTGCCAGCTCACGACGGGACGTGAACACTGAAGCTTTCTTT.

Comments on this clonotype: In this CDR3 the conserved last residue, phenylalanine or tryptophan, is missing, so a read error is likely. The chain recombines TRBV7-9 with TRBJ1-2, with D perhaps matching TRBD1 (6 bases). Trimming took off 2 bases at V and 5 bases at J, with 9 bases between the two ends. This CDR3 is built from 13 residues. Germline V gene lookup returns CDR1 SEHNR and CDR2 FQNEAQ (reference sequence). The DNA of the CDR3 is TGTGCCAGCAGCTTACGGGGGCTGTATGGCTACACCATC. It translates to CASSLRGLYGYTI.

This clonotype has only one observation. The conserved final phenylalanine or tryptophan is absent from the CDR3, which likely points to a read error. The V and J genes are TRBV20-1 and TRBJ2-1, with D possibly matching TRBD2 (5 bases). V shed 6 bases and J shed 9 bases, with 9 bases lying between them. CDR3 size: 10 residues. Germline V CDR1 and CDR2: DFQATT, SNEGSKA (reference sequence). In DNA, the CDR3 is TGCAGTGCCACTAGTGTTGAGCAGTTCATC. It yields the protein CSATSVEQFI.

The genes are TRBV6-1 and TRBJ2-7, with D unresolved. The CDR3 sequence is 14 residues long. CDR1 MNHNS and CDR2 SASEGT come from the germline V gene. Trimming stripped 5 bases from V and 5 bases from J, with 16 bases between. In DNA, the CDR3 is TGTGCCAGCAGTCGTGCCCACTCGATAAACGAGCAGTACTTC. Protein: CASSRAHSINEQYF.

To note about this clonotype: This sequence may be a read error, since a much larger clone differs from it by one base. The gene calls are TRBV6-1 and TRBJ1-1, with unresolved D. CDR1 MNHNS and CDR2 SASEGT come from the germline V gene. CDR3 length equals 12 residues. The germline V and J ends were trimmed by 8 bases and 4 bases, with 11 bases remaining between them. As DNA, the CDR3 is TGTGCCAGCTCGACAATGGGCACTGAAGCTTTCTTT. Translation gives CASSTMGTEAFF.

The chain recombines TRBV19 with TRBJ2-1, with D perhaps TRBD2 (5 bases). The J call could be wrong; TRBJ2-5 is a better fit for the DNA end. Looked up from germline, CDR1 is LNHDA and CDR2 is SQIVND (reference sequence). CDR3 length: 13 residues. The CDR3 is CASKDRGQETQYF. Written as DNA, the CDR3 is TGTGCCAGTAAGGATCGGGGTCAAGAGACCCAGTACTTC.

Concerning this clonotype: Because it lacks the conserved phenylalanine or tryptophan at the end, this CDR3 is likely a read error. V usage is TRBV7-6 and J usage is TRBJ2-7, with D perhaps TRBD2 (6 bases). V was shortened by 5 bases and J by 6 bases, with 14 bases between the two germline ends. The germline V gene encodes CDR1 SGHVS and CDR2 FNYEAQ. This CDR3 comprises 13 residues. Here the CDR3 DNA reads TGTGCCAGCAGCCCGAGACTAGTTAGCGAGCAGTACCTC. Translating gives CASSPRLVSEQYL.

This clonotype was seen a handful of times. This chain uses TRBV27 with TRBJ2-7; tentatively, D is TRBD1 (6 bases). CDR3 size: 17 residues. The germline CDR1 and CDR2 sequences are MNHEY and SMNVEV (reference sequence). Deletions cut 3 bases from V and 3 bases from J, with 21 bases between. The CDR3 loop reads CASSFWGGTQKSYEQYF. The CDR3 DNA reads TGTGCCAGCAGTTTTTGGGGTGGGACACAGAAAAGCTACGAGCAGTACTTC.

As to this clonotype: This may arise from a read error, as a much more abundant clone is one base away. The chain is built from TRBV4-1 and TRBJ2-1; 8 positions agree with TRBD2. Germline lookup yields CDR1 MGHRA and CDR2 YSYEKL. The CDR3 has 17 residues. CDR3 region: CASSQDQASGQYNKQFF. The CDR3 DNA sequence: TGCGCCAGCAGCCAAGATCAGGCTAGCGGGCAATACAATAAGCAGTTCTTC.

The V gene is TRBV18, the J gene TRBJ2-1; D perhaps matches TRBD1 (5 bases). The CDR3 sequence is 14 residues long. V was shortened by 3 bases and J by 4 bases, with 10 bases between the two germline ends. Germline CDR1 reads KGHSH; CDR2 reads LQKENI. The chain's CDR3 is CASSPLRDYNEQFF. The CDR3 region has the DNA TGTGCCAGCTCACCCCTCAGGGATTACAATGAGCAGTTCTTC.

This clonotype was seen more than once but under ten times. The chain recombines TRBV4-1 with TRBJ1-6, with a tentative D call TRBD1 (6 bases). CDR1 is MGHRA and CDR2 is YSYEKL in the germline V gene. The length of the CDR3 is 18 residues. Between the trimmed V and J ends, which lost 4 bases and 0 bases, there was a span of 16 bases. The CDR3 protein is CASSPRVRGSSYNSPLHF. For the CDR3, the DNA is TGCGCCAGCAGCCCCCGGGTAAGGGGGTCCTCCTATAATTCACCCCTCCACTTT.